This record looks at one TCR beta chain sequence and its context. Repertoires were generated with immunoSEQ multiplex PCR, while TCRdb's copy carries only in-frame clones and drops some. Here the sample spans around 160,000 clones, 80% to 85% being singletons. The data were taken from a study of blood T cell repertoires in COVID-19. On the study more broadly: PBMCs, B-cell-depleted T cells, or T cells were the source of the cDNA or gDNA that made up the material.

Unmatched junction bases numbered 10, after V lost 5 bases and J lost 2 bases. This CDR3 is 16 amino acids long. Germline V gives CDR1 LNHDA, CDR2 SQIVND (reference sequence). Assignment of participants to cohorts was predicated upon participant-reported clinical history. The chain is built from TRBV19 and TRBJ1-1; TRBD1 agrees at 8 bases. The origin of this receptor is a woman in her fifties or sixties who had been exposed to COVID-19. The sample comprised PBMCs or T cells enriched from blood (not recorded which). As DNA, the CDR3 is TGTGCCAGTAGTTCACAGGGGGATCGAAGAAACACTGAAGCTTTCTTT. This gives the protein CASSSQGDRRNTEAFF.